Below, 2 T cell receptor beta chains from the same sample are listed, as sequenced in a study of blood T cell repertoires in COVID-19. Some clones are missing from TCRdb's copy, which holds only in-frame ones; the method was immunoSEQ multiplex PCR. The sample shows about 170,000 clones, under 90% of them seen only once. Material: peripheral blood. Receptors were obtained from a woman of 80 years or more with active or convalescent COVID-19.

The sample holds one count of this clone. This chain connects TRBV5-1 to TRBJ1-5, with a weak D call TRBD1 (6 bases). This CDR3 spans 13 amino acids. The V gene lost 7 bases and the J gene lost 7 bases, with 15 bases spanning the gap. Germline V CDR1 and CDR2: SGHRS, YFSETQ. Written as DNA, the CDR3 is TGCGCCAGCTCTTCAGGGGCACAGCAGCCCCAGCATTTT. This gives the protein CASSSGAQQPQHF.

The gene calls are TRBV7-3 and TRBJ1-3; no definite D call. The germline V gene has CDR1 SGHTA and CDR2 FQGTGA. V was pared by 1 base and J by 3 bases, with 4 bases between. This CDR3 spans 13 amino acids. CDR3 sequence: CASSLNFGNTIYF. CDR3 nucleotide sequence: TGTGCCAGCAGCTTAAACTTTGGAAACACCATATATTTT.